This T cell receptor beta chain was sequenced for a study of control samples from healthy donors and cancer patients. The data were produced by immunoSEQ multiplex PCR, yet TCRdb's version contains in-frame clones alone and is incomplete. The profile covers about 170,000 clones, with 88% appearing a single time and around 5% taken by the ten largest. The TCR comes from a woman in her twenties or thirties in good health. The sequenced sample consisted of blood.

CDR3 region: CASSLQGTSGYNEQFF. In DNA, the CDR3 is TGCGCCAGCAGCTTGCAGGGGACTAGCGGTTACAATGAGCAGTTCTTC. The J gene is TRBJ2-1, the V gene TRBV5-1, with 11 bases aligning to TRBD2. V dropped 1 base and J dropped 4; count of bases not matched to a gene: 4. The CDR3 runs 16 residues. Germline V lookup: CDR1 SGHRS, CDR2 YFSETQ.